This TCR beta chain was found in a study of control samples from healthy donors and cancer patients. Some clones are missing from TCRdb's copy, which holds only in-frame ones; the method was immunoSEQ multiplex PCR. The sample carries roughly 45,000 clones, approximately 94% recorded once. This clone has just one count. The CDR3 sequence is 15 residues long. V gave up 3 bases and J gave up 5 bases, with 17 bases separating them. CDR1 MGHDK and CDR2 SYGVNS come from the germline V gene. This chain uses TRBV25-1 with TRBJ2-7, with TRBD1 as a possible D gene (6 bases). The source is a young man with colorectal cancer. Sequenced: PBMCs. The CDR3 is CASSDSLGDINEQYF. CDR3 nucleotides: TGTGCCAGCAGTGATAGTCTCGGGGACATCAACGAGCAGTACTTC.